The following is a T cell receptor beta chain sequence with its context. What it binds is unknown. This sample stems from a study of blood T cells in healthy people across ages. Study findings and constraints: Compared with aged donors, long-lived donors showed fewer expanded clones, suggesting selection.

Sample-barcoded 5' priming and a J-beta primer mix drove a second PCR of 7 to 11 cycles. With 12 random nucleotides, a template-switch adaptor tagged each individual cDNA molecule. Via MiXCR, TCRdb re-called the 5' RACE reads, giving one row per CDR3 protein. The sample lists hundreds of thousands of distinct CDR3 sequences; around 50% were seen once. Trimming cost V 4 bases and J 2 bases, with 22 bases left between them. The V gene's germline CDR1 is SGDLS and CDR2 YYNGEE. The CDR3 covers 18 residues. PBMCs numbering at least 6.5 million were isolated per sample. The rearrangement uses TRBV9 and TRBJ2-1; tentative D call: TRBD1 (7 bases). The sequenced sample was blood. The sequence derives from an elderly man in good health. Written as DNA, the CDR3 is TGTGCCAGCAGCCCCCGGGGCGGGGACAGCCTAACCTACAATGAGCAGTTCTTC. Its protein product is CASSPRGGDSLTYNEQFF.